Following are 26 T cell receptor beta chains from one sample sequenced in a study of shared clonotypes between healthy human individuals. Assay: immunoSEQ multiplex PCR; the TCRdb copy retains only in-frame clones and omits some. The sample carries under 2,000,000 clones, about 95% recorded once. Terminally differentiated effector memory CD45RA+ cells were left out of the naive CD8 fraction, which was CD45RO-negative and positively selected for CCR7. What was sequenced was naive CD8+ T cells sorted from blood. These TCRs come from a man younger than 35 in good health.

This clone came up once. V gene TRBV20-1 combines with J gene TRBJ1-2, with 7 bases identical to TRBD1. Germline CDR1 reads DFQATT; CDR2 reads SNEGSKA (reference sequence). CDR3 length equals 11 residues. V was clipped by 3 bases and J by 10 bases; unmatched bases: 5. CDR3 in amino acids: CSARAGQNYTF. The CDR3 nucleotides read TGCAGTGCTAGGGCGGGACAGAACTACACCTTC.

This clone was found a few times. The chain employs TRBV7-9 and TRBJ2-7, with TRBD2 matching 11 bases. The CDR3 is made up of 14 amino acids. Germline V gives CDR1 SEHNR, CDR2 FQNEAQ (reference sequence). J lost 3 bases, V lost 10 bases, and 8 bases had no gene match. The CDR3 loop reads CAILAGTSGYEQYF. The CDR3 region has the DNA TGTGCCATCCTCGCCGGGACTAGCGGCTACGAGCAGTACTTC. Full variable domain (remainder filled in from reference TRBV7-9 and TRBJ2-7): DTGVSQNPRHKITKRGQNVTFRCDPISEHNRLYWYRQTLGQGPEFLTYFQNEAQLEKSRLLSDRFSAERPKGSFSTLEIQRTEQGDSAMYLCAILAGTSGYEQYFGPGTRLTVT.

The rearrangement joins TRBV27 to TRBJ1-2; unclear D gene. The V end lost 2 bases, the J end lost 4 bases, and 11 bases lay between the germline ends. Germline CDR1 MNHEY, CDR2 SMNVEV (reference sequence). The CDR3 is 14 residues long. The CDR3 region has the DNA TGTGCCAGCAGTTTAAAGGCGGACTTCTATGGCTACACCTTC. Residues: CASSLKADFYGYTF.

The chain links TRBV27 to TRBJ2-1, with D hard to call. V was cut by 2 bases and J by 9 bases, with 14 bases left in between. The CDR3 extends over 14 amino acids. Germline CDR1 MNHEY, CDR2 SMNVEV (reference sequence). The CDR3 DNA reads TGTGCCAGCAGTTTAGGATCTAACAAGGGTGAGCAGTTCTTC. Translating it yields CASSLGSNKGEQFF.

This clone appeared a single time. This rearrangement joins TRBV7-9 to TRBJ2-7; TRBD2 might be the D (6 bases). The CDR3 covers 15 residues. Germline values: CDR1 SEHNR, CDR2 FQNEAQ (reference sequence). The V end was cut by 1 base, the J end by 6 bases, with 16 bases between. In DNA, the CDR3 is TGTGCCAGCAGCTTAGGAGCGGAGGGAGCTGCCGAGCAGTACTTC. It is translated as CASSLGAEGAAEQYF.

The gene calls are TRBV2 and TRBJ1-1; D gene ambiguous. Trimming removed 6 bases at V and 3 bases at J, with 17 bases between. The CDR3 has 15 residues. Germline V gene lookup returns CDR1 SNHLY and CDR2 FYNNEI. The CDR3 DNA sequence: TGTGCCAGCAGCGAAAGACGGACTATTGACACTGAAGCTTTCTTT. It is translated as CASSERRTIDTEAFF.

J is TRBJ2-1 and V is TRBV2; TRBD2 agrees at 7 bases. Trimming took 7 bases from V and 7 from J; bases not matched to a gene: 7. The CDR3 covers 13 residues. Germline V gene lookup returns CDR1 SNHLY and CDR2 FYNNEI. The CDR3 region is CASIPGGMNEQFF. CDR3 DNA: TGTGCCAGCATACCGGGAGGTATGAATGAGCAGTTCTTC.

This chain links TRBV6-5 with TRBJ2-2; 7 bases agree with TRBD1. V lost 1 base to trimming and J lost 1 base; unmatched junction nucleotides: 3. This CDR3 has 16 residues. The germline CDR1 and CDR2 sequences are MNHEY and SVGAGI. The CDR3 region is CASSYLTGWNTGELFF. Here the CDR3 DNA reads TGTGCCAGCAGTTACTTGACAGGGTGGAACACCGGGGAGCTGTTTTTT.

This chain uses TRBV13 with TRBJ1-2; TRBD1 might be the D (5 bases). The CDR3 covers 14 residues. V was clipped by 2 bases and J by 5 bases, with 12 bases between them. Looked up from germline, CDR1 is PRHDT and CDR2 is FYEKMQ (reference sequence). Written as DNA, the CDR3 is TGTGCCAGCAGCTTACAGTCACAGGAATATGGCTACACCTTC. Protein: CASSLQSQEYGYTF.

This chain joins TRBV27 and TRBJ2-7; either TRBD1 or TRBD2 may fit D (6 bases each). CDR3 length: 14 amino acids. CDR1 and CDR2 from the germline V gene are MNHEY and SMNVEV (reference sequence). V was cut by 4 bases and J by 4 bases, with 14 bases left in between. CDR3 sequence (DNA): TGTGCCAGCAGTTGGGGATCGGGGGCTTACGAGCAGTACTTC. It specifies CASSWGSGAYEQYF.

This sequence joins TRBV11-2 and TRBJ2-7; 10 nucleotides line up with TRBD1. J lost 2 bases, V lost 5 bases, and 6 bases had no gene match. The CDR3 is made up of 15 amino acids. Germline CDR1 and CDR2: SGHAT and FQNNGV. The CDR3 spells CASSLRDRGAYEQYF. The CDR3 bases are TGTGCCAGCAGCCTCCGGGACAGGGGAGCCTACGAGCAGTACTTC.

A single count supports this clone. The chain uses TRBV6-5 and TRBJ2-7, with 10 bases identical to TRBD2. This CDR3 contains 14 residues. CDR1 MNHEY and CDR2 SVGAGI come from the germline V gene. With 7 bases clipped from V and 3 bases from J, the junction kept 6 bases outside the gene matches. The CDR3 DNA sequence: TGTGCCAGCAAAGGGAAGCGGGAGGGCTACGAGCAGTACTTC. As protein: CASKGKREGYEQYF.

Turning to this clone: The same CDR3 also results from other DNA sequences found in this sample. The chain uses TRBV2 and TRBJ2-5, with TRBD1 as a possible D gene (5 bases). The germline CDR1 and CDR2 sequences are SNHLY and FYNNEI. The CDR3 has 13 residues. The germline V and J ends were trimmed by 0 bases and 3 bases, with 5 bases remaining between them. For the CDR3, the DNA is TGTGCCAGCAGTGAAGCAGGGGAAGAGACCCAGTACTTC. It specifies CASSEAGEETQYF.

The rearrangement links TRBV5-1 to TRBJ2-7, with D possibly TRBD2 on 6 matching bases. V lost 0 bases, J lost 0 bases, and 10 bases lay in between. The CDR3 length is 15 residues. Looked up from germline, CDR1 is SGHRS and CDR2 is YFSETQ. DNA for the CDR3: TGCGCCAGCAGCTTGGCCGCCGGGAGCTCCTACGAGCAGTACTTC. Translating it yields CASSLAAGSSYEQYF.

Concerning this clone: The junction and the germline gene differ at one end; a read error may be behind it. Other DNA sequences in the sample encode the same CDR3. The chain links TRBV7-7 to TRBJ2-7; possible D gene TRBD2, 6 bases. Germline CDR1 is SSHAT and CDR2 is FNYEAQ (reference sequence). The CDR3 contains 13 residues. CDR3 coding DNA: TGTGCTAGCAGCTTAGGGGAGGAGGGCGAGCAGTACTTC. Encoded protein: CASSLGEEGEQYF.

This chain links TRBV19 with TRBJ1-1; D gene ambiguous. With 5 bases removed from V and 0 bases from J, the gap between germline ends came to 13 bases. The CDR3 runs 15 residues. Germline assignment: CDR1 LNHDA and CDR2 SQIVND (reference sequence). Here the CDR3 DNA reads TGTGCCAGTAGTCCTCCAGGACTGATGAACACTGAAGCTTTCTTT. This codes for CASSPPGLMNTEAFF.

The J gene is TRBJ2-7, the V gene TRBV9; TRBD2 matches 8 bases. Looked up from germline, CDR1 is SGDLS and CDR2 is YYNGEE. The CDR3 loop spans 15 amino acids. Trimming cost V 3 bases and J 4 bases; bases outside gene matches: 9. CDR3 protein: CASSASAGATYEQYF. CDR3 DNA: TGTGCCAGCAGCGCCTCAGCGGGGGCAACTTACGAGCAGTACTTC.

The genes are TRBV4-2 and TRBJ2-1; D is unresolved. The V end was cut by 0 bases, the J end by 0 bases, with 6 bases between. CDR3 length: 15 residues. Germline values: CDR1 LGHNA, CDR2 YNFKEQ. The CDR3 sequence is CASSQDGGSYNEQFF. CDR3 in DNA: TGTGCCAGCAGCCAAGACGGCGGCTCCTACAATGAGCAGTTCTTC.

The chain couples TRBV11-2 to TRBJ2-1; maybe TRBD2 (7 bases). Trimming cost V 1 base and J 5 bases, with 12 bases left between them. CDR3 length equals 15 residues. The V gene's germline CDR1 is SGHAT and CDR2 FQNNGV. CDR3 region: CASSLVGGPNNEQFF. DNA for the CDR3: TGTGCCAGCAGCTTAGTGGGGGGGCCAAACAATGAGCAGTTCTTC.

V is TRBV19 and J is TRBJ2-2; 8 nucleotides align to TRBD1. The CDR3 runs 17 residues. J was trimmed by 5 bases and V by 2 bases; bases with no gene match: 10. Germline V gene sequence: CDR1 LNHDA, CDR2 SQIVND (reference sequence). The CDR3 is CASSISPRQGLTGELFF. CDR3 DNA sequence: TGTGCCAGTAGTATATCCCCCCGACAGGGGCTTACCGGGGAGCTGTTTTTT.

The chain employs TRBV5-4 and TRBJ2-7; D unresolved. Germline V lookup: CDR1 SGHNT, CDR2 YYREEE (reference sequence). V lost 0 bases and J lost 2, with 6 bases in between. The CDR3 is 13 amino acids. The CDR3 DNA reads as TGTGCCAGCAGCTTGGTGGATGCCTACGAGCAGTACTTC. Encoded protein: CASSLVDAYEQYF. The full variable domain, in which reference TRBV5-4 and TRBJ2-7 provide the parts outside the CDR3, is ETGVTQSPTHLIKTRGQQVTLRCSSQSGHNTVSWYQQALGQGPQFIFQYYREEENGRGNFPPRFSGLQFPNYSSELNVNALELDDSALYLCASSLVDAYEQYFGPGTRLTVT.

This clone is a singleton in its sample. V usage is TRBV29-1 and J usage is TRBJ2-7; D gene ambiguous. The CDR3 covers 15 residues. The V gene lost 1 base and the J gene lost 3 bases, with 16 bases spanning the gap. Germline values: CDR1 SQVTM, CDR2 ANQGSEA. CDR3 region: CSVEVEQKANYEQYF. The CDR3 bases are TGCAGCGTTGAAGTAGAGCAGAAAGCAAACTACGAGCAGTACTTC.

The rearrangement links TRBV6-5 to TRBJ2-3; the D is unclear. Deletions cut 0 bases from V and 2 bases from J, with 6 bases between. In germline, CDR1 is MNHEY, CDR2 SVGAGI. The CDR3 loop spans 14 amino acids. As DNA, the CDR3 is TGTGCCAGCAGTTACTCGGAAGCCACAGATACGCAGTATTTT. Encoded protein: CASSYSEATDTQYF.

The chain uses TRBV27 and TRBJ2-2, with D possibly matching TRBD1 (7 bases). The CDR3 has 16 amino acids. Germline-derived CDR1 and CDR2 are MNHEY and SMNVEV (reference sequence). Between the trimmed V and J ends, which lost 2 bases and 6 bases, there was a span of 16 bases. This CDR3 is CASSLGGGAGAGELFF. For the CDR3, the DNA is TGTGCCAGCAGTTTAGGAGGGGGCGCCGGGGCCGGGGAGCTGTTTTTT.

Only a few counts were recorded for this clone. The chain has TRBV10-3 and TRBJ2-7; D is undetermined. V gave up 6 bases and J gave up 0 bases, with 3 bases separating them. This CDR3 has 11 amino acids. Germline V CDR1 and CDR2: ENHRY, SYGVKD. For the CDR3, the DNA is TGTGCCATCAGGGACTCCTACGAGCAGTACTTC. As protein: CAIRDSYEQYF.

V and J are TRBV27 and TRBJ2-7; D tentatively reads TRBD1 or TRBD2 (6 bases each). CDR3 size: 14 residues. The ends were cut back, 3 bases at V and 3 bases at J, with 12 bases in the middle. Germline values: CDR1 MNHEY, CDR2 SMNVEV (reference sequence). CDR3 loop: CASSFGGPDYEQYF. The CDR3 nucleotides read TGTGCCAGCAGTTTTGGGGGGCCTGACTACGAGCAGTACTTC.